This TCR beta chain was identified in a study of cytotoxic CD8 clonotypes in ibrutinib-treated CLL. Here immunoSEQ multiplex PCR was the method, and the copy in TCRdb shows in-frame clones only, minus some. Of some 200,000 clones listed, around 70% were seen once; the top ten hold roughly 5.9%. The CDR3 totals 12 residues. Germline CDR1 is MDHEN and CDR2 is SYDVKM. V gave up 8 bases and J gave up 1 base, with 6 bases separating them. This receptor was taken from a human donor with chronic lymphocytic leukemia. The rearrangement links TRBV28 to TRBJ2-4; D not resolved. Sequencing was performed on PBMCs, taken after 12 months of ibrutinib treatment. CDR3 sequence (DNA): TGTGCCAGCGGCTGGGCCAAAAACATTCAGTACTTC. Translating it yields CASGWAKNIQYF.